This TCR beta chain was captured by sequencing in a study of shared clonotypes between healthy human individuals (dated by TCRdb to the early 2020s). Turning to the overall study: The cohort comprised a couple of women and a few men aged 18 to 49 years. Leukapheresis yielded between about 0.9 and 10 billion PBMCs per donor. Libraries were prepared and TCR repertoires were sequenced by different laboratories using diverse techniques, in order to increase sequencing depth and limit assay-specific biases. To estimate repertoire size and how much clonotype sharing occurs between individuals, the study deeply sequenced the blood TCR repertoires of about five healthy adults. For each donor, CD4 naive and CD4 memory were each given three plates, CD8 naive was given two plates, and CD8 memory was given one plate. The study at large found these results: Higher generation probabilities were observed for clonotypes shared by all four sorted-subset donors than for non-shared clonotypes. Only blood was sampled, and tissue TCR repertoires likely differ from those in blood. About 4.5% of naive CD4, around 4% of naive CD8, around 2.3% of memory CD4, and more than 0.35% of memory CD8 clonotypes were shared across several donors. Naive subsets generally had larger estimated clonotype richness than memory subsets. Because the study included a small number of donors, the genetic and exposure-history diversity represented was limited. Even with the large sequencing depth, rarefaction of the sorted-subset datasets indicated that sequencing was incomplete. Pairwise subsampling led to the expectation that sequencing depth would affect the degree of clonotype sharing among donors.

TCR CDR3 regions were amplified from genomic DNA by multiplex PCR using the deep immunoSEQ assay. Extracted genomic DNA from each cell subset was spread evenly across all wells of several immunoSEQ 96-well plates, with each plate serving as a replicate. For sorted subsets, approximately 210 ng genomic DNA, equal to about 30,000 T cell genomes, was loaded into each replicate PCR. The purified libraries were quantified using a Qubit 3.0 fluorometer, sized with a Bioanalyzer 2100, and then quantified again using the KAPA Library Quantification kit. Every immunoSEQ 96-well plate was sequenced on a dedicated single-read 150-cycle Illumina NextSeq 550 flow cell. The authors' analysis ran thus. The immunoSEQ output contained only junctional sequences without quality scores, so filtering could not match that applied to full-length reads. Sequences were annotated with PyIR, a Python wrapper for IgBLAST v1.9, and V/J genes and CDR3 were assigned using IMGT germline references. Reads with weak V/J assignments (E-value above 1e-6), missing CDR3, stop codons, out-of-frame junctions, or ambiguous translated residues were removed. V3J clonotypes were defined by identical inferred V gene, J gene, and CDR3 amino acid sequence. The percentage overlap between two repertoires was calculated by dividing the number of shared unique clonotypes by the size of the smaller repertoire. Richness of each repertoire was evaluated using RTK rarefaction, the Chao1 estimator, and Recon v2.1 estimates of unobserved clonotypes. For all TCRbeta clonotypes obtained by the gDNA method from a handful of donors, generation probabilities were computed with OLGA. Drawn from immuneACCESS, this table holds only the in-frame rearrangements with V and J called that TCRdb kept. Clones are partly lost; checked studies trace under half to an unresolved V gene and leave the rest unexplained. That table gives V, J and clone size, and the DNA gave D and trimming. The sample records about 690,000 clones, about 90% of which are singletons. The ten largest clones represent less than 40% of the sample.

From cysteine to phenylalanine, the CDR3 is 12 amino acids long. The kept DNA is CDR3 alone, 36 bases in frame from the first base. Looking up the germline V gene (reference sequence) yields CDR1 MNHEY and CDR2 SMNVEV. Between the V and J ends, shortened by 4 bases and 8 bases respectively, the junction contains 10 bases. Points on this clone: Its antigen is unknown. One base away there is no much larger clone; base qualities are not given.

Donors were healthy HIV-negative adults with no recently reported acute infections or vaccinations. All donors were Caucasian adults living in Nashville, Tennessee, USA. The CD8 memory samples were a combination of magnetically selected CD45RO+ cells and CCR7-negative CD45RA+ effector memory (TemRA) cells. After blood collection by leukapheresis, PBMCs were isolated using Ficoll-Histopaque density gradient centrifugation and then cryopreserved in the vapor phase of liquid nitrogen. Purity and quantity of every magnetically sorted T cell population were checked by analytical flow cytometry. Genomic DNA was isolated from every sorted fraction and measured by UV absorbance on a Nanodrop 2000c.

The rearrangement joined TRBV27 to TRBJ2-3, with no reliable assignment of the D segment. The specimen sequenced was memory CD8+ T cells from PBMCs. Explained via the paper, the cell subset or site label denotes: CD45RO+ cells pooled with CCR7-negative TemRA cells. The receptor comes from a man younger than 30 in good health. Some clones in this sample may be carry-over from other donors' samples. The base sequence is TGTGCCAGCAGTTCAATACTGGGTACGCAGTATTTT. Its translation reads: CASSSILGTQYF.